This TCR beta chain appears in the sequencing data of a study of a mutant IDH1 vaccine in newly diagnosed glioma. Produced via immunoSEQ multiplex PCR; TCRdb's table is partial and in-frame only. The sample includes 85,000 to 100,000 clones, roughly 90% seen only once; the top ten take around 0.6%. This sample's time point: baseline, week 1 (first vaccination visit). Noted treatment: pre-vaccination baseline after standard-of-care therapy. In this sample, this clone turned up a few times. The material sequenced was PBMCs, taken from a glioma patient treated with radiotherapy, temozolomide or both. This receptor was taken from a woman aged 45-59 years with glioma.

CDR3 protein: CASTEGTNTEAFF. The DNA of the CDR3 is TGTGCCAGCACCGAGGGGACGAACACTGAAGCTTTCTTT. The rearrangement links TRBV2 to TRBJ1-1; a weak D match, TRBD1 (5 bases). The CDR3 spans 13 residues. CDR1 is SNHLY and CDR2 is FYNNEI in the germline V gene. The V end lost 7 bases, the J end lost 1 base, and 10 bases lay between the germline ends.